The following is a TCR beta chain sequence with its context. The data were obtained in a study of blood T cell repertoires in COVID-19. Study at large: Samples representing acute and convalescent COVID-19 were sourced from the United States, Italy and Spain. PBMCs, B-cell-depleted T cells, or T cells provided the cDNA or gDNA that made up the material.

Authors' data handling: From reference gene primer amplification, estimates of nucleated cell counts were derived. Generated by immunoSEQ multiplex PCR, the TCRdb table keeps only in-frame clones and is missing some. The V and J calls and clone size are taken from that table; D and trimming were inferred from the DNA. The profile covers roughly 330,000 clones, with about 90% appearing a single time and about 6.8% taken by the ten largest. V lost 1 base, J lost 8 bases, and 9 bases lay in between. This CDR3 region has 13 residues. Germline CDR1 is SNHLY and CDR2 is FYNNEI. Sequenced input: peripheral blood. The chain links TRBV2 to TRBJ2-1; possibly TRBD2 for D (6 bases). The receptor was isolated from a man between 18 and 29 years old who had recovered from COVID-19. The CDR3 DNA is TGTGCCAGCAGTGAAGGACCGGGGGATGAGCAGTTCTTC. This sequence encodes CASSEGPGDEQFF.